This TCR beta chain was recovered during a study of T cell changes during pregnancy in multiple sclerosis. This CDR3 comprises 12 residues. Germline V CDR1 and CDR2: SEHNR, FQNEAQ (reference sequence). Between the trimmed V and J ends, which lost 4 bases and 7 bases, there was a span of 7 bases. Assay: immunoSEQ multiplex PCR; the TCRdb copy retains only in-frame clones and omits some. The table shows roughly 60,000 clones, with roughly 92% occurring only once. Here the sequenced sample was peripheral blood, taken in the second trimester of pregnancy. The chain carries TRBV7-9 and TRBJ2-2, with D uncertain. This sequence originates from a female donor with multiple sclerosis, enrolled in a pregnancy study. As DNA, the CDR3 is TGTGCCAGCAGCTACGACAACGGGGAGCTGTTTTTT. It encodes CASSYDNGELFF.